This T cell receptor beta chain was captured in a study of T-cell reconstitution after alpha-beta-depleted transplantation in children. Unique molecular identifiers were built into the TCRbeta library. TCRdb used MiXCR to reprocess the PCR reads, holding one entry per CDR3 protein. The top ten hold 2% to 2.5% of the sample, which has fewer than 700,000 distinct CDR3 sequences, 13% seen once. This CDR3 spans 17 amino acids. V lost 7 bases, J lost 1 base, and 12 bases stayed unmatched. Study findings and constraints: It was newly produced T cells that mostly accounted for T-cell counts and diversity one year after transplant. Diversity of TCRbeta at day 60 was high in some patients, arising from surviving recipient T cells and thymic progenitors. There were reportedly several hundred expanded graft clones from which alpha-beta T cells came about two months after transplant.

This clonotype was counted ten times or more. Antigen: not known. The source of this sequence is a male patient younger than 18 who had a stem cell transplant for acute myeloid leukemia, so the T cells may come from the graft donor. The chain joins TRBV12-3 or TRBV12-4 to TRBJ2-3; 9 nucleotides align to TRBD2. The specimen was PBMCs, mostly from graft donor cells, collected 360 days after TCRalphabeta/CD19-depleted stem cell transplant. The CDR3 reads CASTTIAGVGGTDTQYF. The CDR3 region has the DNA TGTGCCAGCACCACCATAGCGGGAGTAGGAGGCACAGATACGCAGTATTTT.